This T cell receptor beta chain derives from a study of blood T cell repertoires in COVID-19. As processed by the authors: The assay estimated nucleated cells by amplifying reference gene primers. TCRdb keeps only in-frame clones here, not all; method: immunoSEQ multiplex PCR. Clone size and the V and J calls come from that table; the DNA yielded D and trimming. The sample records under 250,000 clones, approximately 91% being singletons. Germline CDR1 KGHSH, CDR2 LQKENI. The CDR3 loop spans 15 amino acids. With V trimmed by 4 bases and J by 5 bases, 9 bases remained unmatched. This chain uses TRBV18 with TRBJ2-7, with TRBD2 matching 9 bases. The sequence was obtained from a man aged 50 to 59 with COVID-19, enrolled during active disease. Source material: peripheral blood. Here the CDR3 reads CASSLLAGGPDEQYF. CDR3 nucleotides: TGTGCCAGCTCACTTCTTGCGGGAGGGCCGGACGAGCAGTACTTC.